This T cell receptor (beta chain) was retrieved from a study of cytomegalovirus exposure and HLA in healthy donors. Study-wide results and caveats: An assumption of roughly uniform sequencing depth across donors underlay the presence/absence analyses. Immune exposure information comprised only CMV serostatus. In an earlier analysis, most TCR beta V segments were productive about 90% or about 30% of the time. Several of the most significant clusters appeared, in a later analysis, to be linked to common viral pathogens.

Of note for this clone: As yet, its antigen is unknown.

Vbeta (60) and Jbeta (13) primers were used in the PCR. Only in-frame clones appear in the TCRdb table, and some are missing; sequencing was by immunoSEQ multiplex PCR. The table lists 210,000 or so clones, under 90% of them singletons. The trim removed 4 bases at V and 3 bases at J, leaving 8 bases unmatched. CDR1 is SGHAT and CDR2 is FQNNGV in the germline V gene. The CDR3 has 15 amino acids. The specimen was PBMCs. This rearrangement joins TRBV11-2 to TRBJ2-5; 7 nucleotides match TRBD1. This receptor was identified in a human donor in good health. CDR3 sequence (DNA): TGTGCCAGCAGCTATTGGACAGGATCGGAAGAGACCCAGTACTTC. Its translation: CASSYWTGSEETQYF. The whole variable domain, filled in from reference TRBV11-2 and TRBJ2-5, reads EAGVAQSPRYKIIEKRQSVAFWCNPISGHATLYWYQQILGQGPKLLIQFQNNGVVDDSQLPKDRFSAERLKGVDSTLKIQPAKLEDSAVYLCASSYWTGSEETQYFGPGTRLLVL.